This is a list of T cell receptor beta chains from one sample in a study of regulatory T cells in long-lasting Graves disease. TCRdb re-analysed the multiplex PCR reads in MiXCR, keeping a single row per CDR3 protein. The sample lists 440,000 or so distinct CDR3 sequences, under 15% occurring once. These sequences were also reported in another study, on T cells in Graves' hyperthyroidism and ophthalmopathy.

The sequencing here drew on peripheral blood mononuclear cells (PBMCs), taken at new diagnosis, from a patient treated with antithyroid drugs. These receptors were taken from a woman under 40 with Graves disease. Both conserved end residues are part of each CDR3. A D gene is named only where the DNA matches it firmly. Clone size is shown for a subset of rows, as once, few, many or a class of expanded clone.

V gene	D gene	clone size	J gene	CDR3 protein	CDR3 DNA
TRBV20-1	.	many	TRBJ1-5	CSARYSGVGIDQPQHF	TGCAGTGCTAGATATTCCGGGGTAGGTATCGATCAGCCCCAGCATTTT
TRBV20-1	TRBD2	many	TRBJ2-7	CSARDLAGIYEQYF	TGCAGTGCTAGAGATCTAGCGGGAATCTACGAGCAGTACTTC
TRBV12-3/TRBV12-4	.	many	TRBJ2-5	CASSFGGVGGETQYF	TGTGCCAGCAGTTTTGGCGGGGTAGGGGGAGAGACCCAGTACTTC
TRBV19	.	few	TRBJ2-1	CASTGWGSSYYNEQFF	TGTGCCAGTACCGGGTGGGGCTCTTCCTACTACAATGAGCAGTTCTTC
TRBV29-1	.	many	TRBJ1-2	CSVEARQSLYGYTF	TGCAGCGTTGAAGCCCGGCAGTCCCTCTATGGCTACACCTTC
TRBV6-5	TRBD1	.	TRBJ2-2	CASSLGTGGYTGELFF	TGTGCCAGCAGTTTGGGGACAGGGGGGTACACCGGGGAGCTGTTTTTT
TRBV6-1	.	.	TRBJ1-3	CASSRGGYSGNTIYF	TGTGCCAGCAGTCGTGGCGGATACTCTGGAAACACCATATATTTT
TRBV3-1	.	many	TRBJ2-7	CASRGGRGSSYEQYF	TGTGCCAGCAGAGGGGGGCGGGGGTCCTCCTACGAGCAGTACTTC
TRBV28	TRBD2	.	TRBJ2-3	CASSLGREDTDTQYF	TGTGCCAGCAGTTTGGGGCGGGAGGACACAGATACGCAGTATTTT
TRBV7-8	.	few	TRBJ2-2	CASSFRGGTGELFF	TGTGCCAGCAGCTTCCGAGGTGGGACCGGGGAGCTGTTTTTT
TRBV3-1	TRBD1	.	TRBJ1-4	CASSQGQGKLFF	TGTGCCAGCAGCCAAGGACAGGGGAAACTGTTTTTT
TRBV30	TRBD2	many	TRBJ2-7	CAWSVQGLVGYGQYF	TGTGCCTGGAGTGTACAGGGACTAGTCGGTTATGGGCAGTACTTC
TRBV10-2	.	.	TRBJ1-1	CASGLIGGTEAFF	TGCGCCAGCGGTTTGATCGGGGGAACTGAAGCTTTCTTT
TRBV2	TRBD2	many	TRBJ2-3	CASSDGTSGRRDTQYF	TGTGCCAGCAGTGACGGGACTAGCGGGAGACGAGATACGCAGTATTTT
TRBV29-1	TRBD1	few	TRBJ2-6	CSVDDRDRGLFGANVLTF	TGCAGCGTTGACGATCGGGACAGGGGGCTTTTTGGGGCCAACGTCCTGACTTTC
TRBV18	.	many	TRBJ2-5	CASSPEPGIQETQYF	TGTGCCAGCTCACCGGAACCTGGAATCCAAGAGACCCAGTACTTC
TRBV3-1	.	many	TRBJ1-1	CASSQRGSGKKSNTEAFF	TGTGCCAGCAGCCAGAGGGGCTCAGGGAAAAAGAGTAACACTGAAGCTTTCTTT
TRBV5-1	TRBD2	many	TRBJ2-1	CASSPPIAGGRGEQFF	TGCGCCAGCAGCCCGCCGATAGCGGGAGGCCGGGGTGAGCAGTTCTTC
TRBV28	.	many	TRBJ1-1	CASSPQAGTENTEAFF	TGTGCCAGCAGTCCCCAGGCTGGGACCGAGAACACTGAAGCTTTCTTT
TRBV5-8	.	.	TRBJ1-4	CASSFQLRGEKLFF	TGTGCCAGCAGCTTTCAGCTACGTGGTGAAAAACTGTTTTTT
TRBV18	TRBD1	many	TRBJ2-1	CASSRTGVGNEQFF	TGTGCCAGCTCACGGACAGGGGTCGGCAATGAGCAGTTCTTC
TRBV11-1	.	many	TRBJ1-2	CASSRGRGYGYTF	TGTGCCAGCAGCCGGGGAAGGGGCTATGGCTACACCTTC
TRBV20-1	TRBD2	many	TRBJ2-3	CSARGGREGQEGTDTQYF	TGCAGTGCTAGAGGGGGACGGGAGGGCCAGGAGGGCACAGATACGCAGTATTTT
TRBV5-1	.	many	TRBJ2-3	CASSHRERNPPATDTQYF	TGCGCCAGCAGCCATAGGGAACGCAACCCCCCCGCGACAGATACGCAGTATTTT
TRBV7-9	.	many	TRBJ2-3	CASSLLQGFGTDTQYF	TGTGCCAGCAGCTTACTACAGGGCTTCGGCACAGATACGCAGTATTTT
TRBV12-3/TRBV12-4	.	few	TRBJ2-7	CASTPGPNPNEQYF	TGTGCCAGCACCCCGGGCCCGAATCCCAACGAGCAGTACTTC
TRBV14	.	many	TRBJ2-1	CASSQDRRSYNEQFF	TGTGCCAGCAGCCAAGATCGGCGATCATATAATGAGCAGTTCTTC
TRBV29-1	TRBD1	.	TRBJ1-2	CSVTGQPNGYTF	TGCAGCGTTACGGGACAGCCAAATGGCTACACCTTC
TRBV27	.	many	TRBJ1-5	CASSLGMGDQPQHF	TGTGCCAGCAGTTTAGGGATGGGGGATCAGCCCCAGCATTTT
TRBV4-1	.	many	TRBJ2-3	CASSATGADTQYF	TGCGCCAGCAGCGCGACTGGGGCAGATACGCAGTATTTT
TRBV7-9	.	many	TRBJ1-1	CASSLTTVEAFF	TGTGCCAGCAGCTTAACGACAGTTGAAGCTTTCTTT
TRBV10-3	.	.	TRBJ2-1	CAISPGGEWDEQFF	TGTGCCATCAGCCCCGGGGGCGAGTGGGATGAGCAGTTCTTC
TRBV11-1	TRBD2	many	TRBJ2-7	CASSAPGLADPWEQYF	TGTGCCAGCAGCGCCCCGGGACTAGCGGACCCCTGGGAGCAGTACTTC
TRBV7-3	TRBD1	many	TRBJ1-4	CASRPTGATLEKLFF	TGTGCCAGCAGACCTACAGGGGCCACTTTAGAAAAACTGTTTTTT
TRBV6-1	.	many	TRBJ2-3	CASRTGSTDTQYF	TGTGCCAGCAGAACAGGGAGCACAGATACGCAGTATTTT
TRBV28	TRBD1	many	TRBJ2-1	CASRMGQAAYNEQFF	TGTGCCAGCAGGATGGGACAGGCTGCCTACAATGAGCAGTTCTTC
TRBV5-5	.	.	TRBJ1-4	CASSPWGEMRKLFF	TGTGCCAGCAGCCCGTGGGGGGAGATGCGAAAACTGTTTTTT
TRBV27	.	many	TRBJ2-1	CASSIAADSYNEQFF	TGTGCCAGCAGCATAGCTGCCGATTCCTACAATGAGCAGTTCTTC
TRBV28	.	.	TRBJ2-3	CASSLSNGQTDTQYF	TGTGCCAGCAGTTTAAGCAACGGACAGACAGATACGCAGTATTTT
TRBV5-1	TRBD2	.	TRBJ2-7	CASSYTLAGGSSYEQYF	TGCGCCAGCAGCTACACCCTAGCGGGAGGGTCCTCCTACGAGCAGTACTTC
TRBV6-1	.	few	TRBJ2-7	CAAGQPLTYEQYF	TGTGCCGCTGGGCAGCCCCTTACCTACGAGCAGTACTTC
TRBV28	.	.	TRBJ2-5	CASSFPDSQETQYF	TGTGCCAGCAGTTTTCCTGACAGCCAAGAGACCCAGTACTTC
TRBV6-4	TRBD1	once	TRBJ1-1	CASSDRSGGNTEAFF	TGTGCCAGCAGTGACCGTTCAGGGGGGAACACTGAAGCTTTCTTT
TRBV20-1	TRBD2	many	TRBJ2-1	CSASASGQFF	TGCAGTGCTAGTGCTAGCGGCCAGTTCTTC
TRBV27	.	many	TRBJ1-2	CASSLKSLSGGYTF	TGTGCCAGCAGTTTAAAGAGCTTATCCGGTGGCTACACCTTC